The rows below give T cell receptor beta chains drawn from one sample of a study of control samples from healthy donors and cancer patients. Repertoires were generated with immunoSEQ multiplex PCR, while TCRdb's copy carries only in-frame clones and drops some. The sample carries about 170,000 clones, roughly 90% recorded once. Sequencing was carried out using blood. Receptor source: a man aged 30 to 39 in good health. CDR3s include the opening cysteine and the closing phenylalanine or tryptophan. A D gene is named only where the DNA matches it firmly. Expanded clones are given a class, and other clones once, few, many or no size at all.

V	J	D	size	DNA	CDR3
TRBV7-6	TRBJ1-4	NA	NA	TGTGCCAGCAGCTTATCCCCAGGGAAGGGTGAAAAACTGTTTTTT	CASSLSPGKGEKLFF
TRBV6-6	TRBJ1-1	NA	NA	TGTGCCAGCAGTTCCACAGGAGCCCAAGCCACTGAAGCTTTCTTT	CASSSTGAQATEAFF
TRBV10-3	TRBJ1-2	TRBD1	NA	TGTGCCATCGAGGGGACAGGAGATGGCTACACCTTC	CAIEGTGDGYTF
TRBV7-9	TRBJ1-1	NA	once	TGTGCCAGCAGCACCGAACGTGAAGCTTTCTTT	CASSTEREAFF
TRBV12-3/TRBV12-4	TRBJ1-2	NA	NA	TGTGCCAGCAGCAGACAGTATGGCTACACCTTC	CASSRQYGYTF
TRBV15	TRBJ2-5	NA	once	TGTGCCACCAGCAGAGATCTTACAGGGTTGGGGGAGACCCAGTACTTC	CATSRDLTGLGETQYF
TRBV5-4	TRBJ1-1	TRBD1	NA	TGTGCCAGCAGCTCAGGGGGAAGGGTGGCTGAAGCTTTCTTT	CASSSGGRVAEAFF
TRBV9	TRBJ2-2	NA	NA	TGTGCCAGCAGCGTAAGGACTGAGCGAACCGGGGAGCTGTTTTTT	CASSVRTERTGELFF
TRBV3-1/TRBV3-2	TRBJ2-7	TRBD2	NA	TGTGCCAGCAGCCCCGAAGCGGGGGCGGTTTACGAGCAGTACTTC	CASSPEAGAVYEQYF
TRBV3-1/TRBV3-2	TRBJ2-5	NA	few	TGTGCCAGCAGCCACCCTAGCGAGACCCAGTACTTC	CASSHPSETQYF
TRBV6-5	TRBJ1-6	NA	NA	TGTGCCAGCACCCCTGGGACTTTTTCACCCCTCCACTTT	CASTPGTFSPLHF
TRBV3-1/TRBV3-2	TRBJ2-1	NA	NA	TGTGCCAGCAGTTCCGGGACTTACTTTAACAATGAGCAGTTCTTC	CASSSGTYFNNEQFF
TRBV27	TRBJ2-5	TRBD2	NA	TGTGCCAGCAGCTCGACTAGCGGGAGCCAAGAGACCCAGTACTTC	CASSSTSGSQETQYF
TRBV19	TRBJ2-1	TRBD2	NA	TGTGCCAGTAGTATAGAAGGTAGCGGGAGGGTCAGCTCCTACAATGAGCAGTTCTTC	CASSIEGSGRVSSYNEQFF
TRBV7-3	TRBJ2-5	TRBD2	NA	TGTGCCAGCAGCTCGTCCGGGACTAGAGAGACCCAGTACTTC	CASSSSGTRETQYF
TRBV3-1/TRBV3-2	TRBJ2-5	TRBD2	NA	TGTGCCAGCAGCTCGTGGGCTAGCGGGGGCACCGGGTCTCGGGAGACCCAGTACTTC	CASSSWASGGTGSRETQYF
TRBV3-1/TRBV3-2	TRBJ1-5	NA	NA	TGTGCCAGCAGCCCCGGGTGGGATCAGCCCCAGCATTTT	CASSPGWDQPQHF
TRBV6-1	TRBJ1-1	NA	NA	TGTGCCAGCAGTGAAGATAGGGTGACTGAAGCTTTCTTT	CASSEDRVTEAFF
TRBV13	TRBJ1-6	TRBD1	NA	TGTGCCAGCAGCTCAGGACAGGGGTATTCACCCCTCCACTTT	CASSSGQGYSPLHF
TRBV5-4	TRBJ1-2	TRBD1	NA	TGTGCCAGCAGCTTGGGACAGGGGGCGAGAAATGGCTACACCTTC	CASSLGQGARNGYTF
TRBV5-1	TRBJ2-1	TRBD2	NA	TGCGCCAGCAGCTTGGGGCTAGCGGGAGTTTACAATGAGCAGTTCTTC	CASSLGLAGVYNEQFF
TRBV5-6	TRBJ2-5	NA	NA	TGTGCCAGCAGCTTAGGGACCCCTGATCAGACCCAGTACTTC	CASSLGTPDQTQYF
TRBV19	TRBJ1-1	NA	NA	TGTGCCAGTAGTATTGGAAGGGAAGAAGCTTTCTTT	CASSIGREEAFF
TRBV7-9	TRBJ2-1	NA	NA	TGTGCCAGCACCATTGAAGGGTTGGGCTACAATGAGCAGTTCTTC	CASTIEGLGYNEQFF
TRBV10-3	TRBJ1-6	TRBD1	NA	TGTGCCATAGGGACAGGGAGCTCCTATAATTCACCCCTCCACTTT	CAIGTGSSYNSPLHF
TRBV6-2/TRBV6-3	TRBJ2-4	TRBD1	NA	TGTGCCAGCAGTACCCGTATCAGGACAGGGGAAAACATTCAGTACTTC	CASSTRIRTGENIQYF
TRBV4-1	TRBJ2-6	NA	NA	TGCGCCAGCAGCCAAGATAATCCTGGGGCCAACGTCCTGACTTTC	CASSQDNPGANVLTF
TRBV28	TRBJ1-4	NA	NA	TGTGCCAGCATAGGGCGCTATAATGAAAAACTGTTTTTT	CASIGRYNEKLFF
TRBV7-3	TRBJ1-2	TRBD1	NA	TGTGCCAGCAGCCCGGGACAGAACTATGGCTACACCTTC	CASSPGQNYGYTF
TRBV3-1/TRBV3-2	TRBJ1-2	NA	NA	TGTGCCAGCAGCCAGGGCTCCGGCGGGGGGGTAACTGGCTACACCTTC	CASSQGSGGGVTGYTF
TRBV7-9	TRBJ1-1	NA	NA	TGTGCCAGCAGCTTAGGATCCGGGACCGGAGATGTGGCTTTCTTT	CASSLGSGTGDVAFF
TRBV19	TRBJ1-2	NA	NA	TGTGCCAGTAGTATCGGAGTTTTACAGCTCGCCTATGGCTACACCTTC	CASSIGVLQLAYGYTF
TRBV9	TRBJ1-3	NA	NA	TGTGCCAGCAGCGTAGGTAGTGACACCATATATTTT	CASSVGSDTIYF
TRBV14	TRBJ2-7	NA	NA	TGTGCCAGCAGTCGGGTGTTGGGGTACGAGCAGTACTTC	CASSRVLGYEQYF
TRBV3-1/TRBV3-2	TRBJ1-1	NA	NA	TGTGCCAGCAGCCTTCACGCAACTGGAGAAGCTTTCTTT	CASSLHATGEAFF
TRBV27	TRBJ1-6	TRBD1	NA	TGTGCCAGCAGTGGGGACAGCGGGACCCTCCACTTT	CASSGDSGTLHF
TRBV4-2	TRBJ2-3	NA	NA	TGTGCCAGCAGCCTAACCGGGACTTTCACAGATACGCAGTATTTT	CASSLTGTFTDTQYF
TRBV6-5	TRBJ2-3	TRBD2	NA	TGTGCCAGCAGTTTGAGGCGGGGGAACACAGATACGCAGTATTTT	CASSLRRGNTDTQYF
TRBV4-3	TRBJ2-1	NA	NA	TGCGCCAGCAGCCAGGGACCGTCCAATGAGCAGTTCTTC	CASSQGPSNEQFF
TRBV7-6	TRBJ1-1	NA	NA	TGTGCCAGCAGCGCAGATCCGACGACAGGGAACACTGAAGCTTTCTTT	CASSADPTTGNTEAFF
TRBV5-8	TRBJ1-2	NA	once	TGTGCCAGCGTTCGTCGGGGGGCGAATGGCTACACCTTC	CASVRRGANGYTF
TRBV7-2	TRBJ2-5	NA	once	TGTGCCAGCAGCTTATACTGGGGACGGGAGACCCAGTACTTC	CASSLYWGRETQYF
TRBV10-1	TRBJ2-5	NA	NA	TGCGCCAGAGCCTCGCGGCCTCGACAAGAGACCCAGTACTTC	CARASRPRQETQYF
TRBV11-1	TRBJ1-6	NA	NA	TGTGCCAGCAGCTTAAGGGGGACCGCTTATAATTCACCCCTCCACTTT	CASSLRGTAYNSPLHF
TRBV6-5	TRBJ1-5	NA	once	TGTGCCACTCTGGAGAACCATCAGCCCCAGCATTTT	CATLENHQPQHF
TRBV6-6	TRBJ2-5	NA	NA	TGTGCCAGCAGTTACTCCCCGGGGGAGAGGGAGACCCAGTACTTC	CASSYSPGERETQYF
TRBV2	TRBJ2-1	NA	NA	TGTGCCAGCTCTTGGAATGAGCAGTTCTTC	CASSWNEQFF